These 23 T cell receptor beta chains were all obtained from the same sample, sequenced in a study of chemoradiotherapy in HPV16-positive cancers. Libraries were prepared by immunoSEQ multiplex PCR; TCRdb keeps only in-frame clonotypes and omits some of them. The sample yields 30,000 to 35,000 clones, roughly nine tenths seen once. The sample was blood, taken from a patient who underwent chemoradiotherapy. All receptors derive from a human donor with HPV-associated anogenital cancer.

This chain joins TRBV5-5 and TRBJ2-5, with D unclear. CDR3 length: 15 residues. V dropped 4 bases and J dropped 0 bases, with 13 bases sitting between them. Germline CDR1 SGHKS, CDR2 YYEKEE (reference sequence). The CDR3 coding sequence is TGTGCCAGCAGCCCTGGACGTCTCGACCAAGAGACCCAGTACTTC. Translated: CASSPGRLDQETQYF.

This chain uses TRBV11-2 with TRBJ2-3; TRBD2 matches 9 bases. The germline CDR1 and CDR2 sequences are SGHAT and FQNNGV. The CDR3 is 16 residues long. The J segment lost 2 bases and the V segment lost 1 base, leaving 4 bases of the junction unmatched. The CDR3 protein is CASSLVAGGPTDTQYF. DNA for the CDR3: TGTGCCAGCAGCTTAGTGGCGGGAGGGCCCACAGATACGCAGTATTTT.

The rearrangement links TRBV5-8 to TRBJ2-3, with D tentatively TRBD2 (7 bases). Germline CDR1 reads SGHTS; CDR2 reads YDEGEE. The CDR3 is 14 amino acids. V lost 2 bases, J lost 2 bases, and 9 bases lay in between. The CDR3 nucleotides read TGTGCCAGCAGCTTTGGGGGGGCCACAGATACGCAGTATTTT. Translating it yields CASSFGGATDTQYF.

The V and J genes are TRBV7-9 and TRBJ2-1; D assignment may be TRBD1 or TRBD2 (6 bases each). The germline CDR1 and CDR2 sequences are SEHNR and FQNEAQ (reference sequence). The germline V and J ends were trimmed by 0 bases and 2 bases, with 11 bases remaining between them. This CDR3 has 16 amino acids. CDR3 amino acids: CASSLAEGVTYNEQFF. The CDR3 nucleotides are TGTGCCAGCAGCTTAGCGGAGGGGGTAACCTACAATGAGCAGTTCTTC.

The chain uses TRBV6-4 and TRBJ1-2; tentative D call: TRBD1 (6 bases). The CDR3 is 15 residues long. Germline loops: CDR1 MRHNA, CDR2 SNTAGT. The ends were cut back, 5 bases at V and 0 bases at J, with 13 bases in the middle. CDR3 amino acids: CASSSGQPANYGYTF. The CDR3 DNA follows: TGTGCCAGCAGTAGTGGACAGCCGGCTAACTATGGCTACACCTTC.

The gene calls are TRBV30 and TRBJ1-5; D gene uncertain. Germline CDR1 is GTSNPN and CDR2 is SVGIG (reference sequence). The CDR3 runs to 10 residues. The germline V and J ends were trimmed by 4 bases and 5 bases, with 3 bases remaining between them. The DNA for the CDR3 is TGTGCCTGGACGGATCAGCCCCAGCATTTT. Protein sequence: CAWTDQPQHF.

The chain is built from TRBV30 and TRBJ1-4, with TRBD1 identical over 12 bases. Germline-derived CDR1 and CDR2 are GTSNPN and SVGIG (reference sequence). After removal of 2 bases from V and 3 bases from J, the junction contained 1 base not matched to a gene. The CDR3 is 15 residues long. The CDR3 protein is CAWSRDRGPNEKLFF. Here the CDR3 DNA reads TGTGCCTGGAGTCGGGACAGGGGGCCTAATGAAAAACTGTTTTTT.

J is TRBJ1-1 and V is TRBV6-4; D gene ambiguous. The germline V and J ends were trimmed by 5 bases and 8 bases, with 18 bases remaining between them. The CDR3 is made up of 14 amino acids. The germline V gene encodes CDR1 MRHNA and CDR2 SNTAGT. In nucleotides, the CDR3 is TGTGCCAGCAGTCCAAAGTACGGAACAACCGAAGCTTTCTTT. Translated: CASSPKYGTTEAFF.

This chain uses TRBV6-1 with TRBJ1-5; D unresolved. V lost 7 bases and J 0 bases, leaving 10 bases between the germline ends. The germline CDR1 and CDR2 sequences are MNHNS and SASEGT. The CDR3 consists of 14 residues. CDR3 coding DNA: TGTGCCAGCACCACACTCTATAGCAATCAGCCCCAGCATTTT. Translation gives CASTTLYSNQPQHF.

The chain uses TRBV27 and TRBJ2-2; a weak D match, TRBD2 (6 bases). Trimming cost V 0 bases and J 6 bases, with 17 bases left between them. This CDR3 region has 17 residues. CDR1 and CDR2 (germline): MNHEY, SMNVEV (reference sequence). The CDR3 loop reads CASSLSNIVPGAGELFF. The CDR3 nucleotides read TGTGCCAGCAGTTTATCGAATATTGTCCCGGGAGCCGGGGAGCTGTTTTTT.

The CDR3 protein is CASSPGTSGGARDTQYF. The CDR3 nucleotides are TGTGCCAGCAGCCCCGGGACTAGCGGGGGGGCCAGAGATACGCAGTATTTT. The V call is TRBV9, the J call TRBJ2-3, with 16 bases fitting TRBD2. Germline-derived CDR1 and CDR2 are SGDLS and YYNGEE. The junction had 7 bases not matched to a gene; V was cut back by 4 bases and J by 5 bases. CDR3 length: 17 residues.

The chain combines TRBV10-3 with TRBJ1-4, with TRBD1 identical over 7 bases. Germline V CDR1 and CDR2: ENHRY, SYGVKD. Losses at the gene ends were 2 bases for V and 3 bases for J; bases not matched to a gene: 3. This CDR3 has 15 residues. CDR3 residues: CAISETGTANEKLFF. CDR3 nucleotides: TGTGCCATCAGTGAGACCGGGACAGCTAATGAAAAACTGTTTTTT.

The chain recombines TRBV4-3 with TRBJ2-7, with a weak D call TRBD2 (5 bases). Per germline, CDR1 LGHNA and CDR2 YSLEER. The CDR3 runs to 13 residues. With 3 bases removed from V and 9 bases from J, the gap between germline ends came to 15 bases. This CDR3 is CASSQGRGGGQYF. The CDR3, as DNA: TGCGCCAGCAGCCAGGGCCGCGGAGGCGGGCAGTACTTC.

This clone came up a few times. The CDR3 coding sequence is TGCGCCAGCAGCGTGGGACAGGGTGACCAGCCCCAGCATTTT. Its protein is CASSVGQGDQPQHF. The chain joins TRBV5-1 to TRBJ1-5; TRBD1 matches 9 bases. Trimming took 4 bases from V and 7 from J; bases not matched to a gene: 6. CDR1 is SGHRS, CDR2 YFSETQ, per germline. This CDR3 is 14 amino acids long.

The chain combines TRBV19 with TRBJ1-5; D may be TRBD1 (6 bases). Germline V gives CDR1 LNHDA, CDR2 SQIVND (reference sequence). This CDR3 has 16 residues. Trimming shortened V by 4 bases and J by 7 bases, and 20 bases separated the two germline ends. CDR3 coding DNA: TGTGCCAGTAGTAGCGCCGGGGGGGCAATAGGACAGCCCCAGCATTTT. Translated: CASSSAGGAIGQPQHF.

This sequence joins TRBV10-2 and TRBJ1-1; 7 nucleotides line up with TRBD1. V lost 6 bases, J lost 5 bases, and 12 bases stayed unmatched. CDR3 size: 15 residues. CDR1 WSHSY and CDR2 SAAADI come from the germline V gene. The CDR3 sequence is CASSPRQGIGTEAFF. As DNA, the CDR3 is TGCGCCAGCAGCCCAAGACAGGGCATAGGGACTGAAGCTTTCTTT.

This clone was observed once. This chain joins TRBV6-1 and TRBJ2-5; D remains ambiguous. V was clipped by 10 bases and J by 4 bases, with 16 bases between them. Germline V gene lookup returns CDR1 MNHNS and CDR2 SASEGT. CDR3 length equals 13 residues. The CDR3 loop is CATLLAVGETQYF. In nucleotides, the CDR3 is TGTGCCACCCTGCTGGCGGTGGGAGAGACCCAGTACTTC.

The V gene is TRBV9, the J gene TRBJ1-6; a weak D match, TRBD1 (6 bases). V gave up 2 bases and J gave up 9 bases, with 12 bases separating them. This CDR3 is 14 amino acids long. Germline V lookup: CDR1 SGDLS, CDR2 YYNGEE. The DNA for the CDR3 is TGTGCCAGCAGCGTTTCGGACAGTAGTTCACCCCTCCACTTT. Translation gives CASSVSDSSSPLHF.

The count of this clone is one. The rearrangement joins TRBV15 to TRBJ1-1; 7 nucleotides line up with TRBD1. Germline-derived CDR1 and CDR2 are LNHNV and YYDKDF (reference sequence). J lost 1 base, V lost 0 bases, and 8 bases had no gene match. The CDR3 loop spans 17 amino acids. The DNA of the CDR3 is TGTGCCACCAGCAGAGATCTCATCAGGGGGTGGAACACTGAAGCTTTCTTT. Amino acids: CATSRDLIRGWNTEAFF.

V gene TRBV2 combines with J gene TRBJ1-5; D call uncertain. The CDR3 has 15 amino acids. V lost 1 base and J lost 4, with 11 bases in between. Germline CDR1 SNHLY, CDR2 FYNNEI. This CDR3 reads CASSEEKAQNQPQHF. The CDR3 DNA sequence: TGTGCCAGCAGTGAAGAGAAGGCACAGAATCAGCCCCAGCATTTT.

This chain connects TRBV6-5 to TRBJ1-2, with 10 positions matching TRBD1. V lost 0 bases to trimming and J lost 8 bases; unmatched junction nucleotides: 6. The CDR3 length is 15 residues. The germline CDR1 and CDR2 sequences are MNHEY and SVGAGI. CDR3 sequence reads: CASSYSTGTGEGYTF. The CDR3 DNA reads TGTGCCAGCAGTTACTCGACCGGGACAGGGGAAGGCTACACCTTC.

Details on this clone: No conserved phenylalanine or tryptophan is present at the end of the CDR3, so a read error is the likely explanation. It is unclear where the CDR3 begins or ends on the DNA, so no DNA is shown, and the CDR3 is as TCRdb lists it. CDR3 protein: CASSLLLK. J is TRBJ2-6 and V is TRBV5-1; the table names TRBD2, a call not compared with the DNA. The CDR3 is made up of 8 amino acids, end residues included. Per the germline V gene, CDR1 is SGHRS and CDR2 is YFSETQ.

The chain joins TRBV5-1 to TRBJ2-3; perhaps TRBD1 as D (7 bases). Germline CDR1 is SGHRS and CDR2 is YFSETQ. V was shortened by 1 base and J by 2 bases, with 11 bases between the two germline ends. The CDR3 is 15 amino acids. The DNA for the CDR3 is TGCGCCAGCAGCTTGCAGGGGGGCAACACAGATACGCAGTATTTT. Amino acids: CASSLQGGNTDTQYF. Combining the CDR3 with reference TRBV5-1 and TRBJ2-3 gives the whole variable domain KAGVTQTPRYLIKTRGQQVTLSCSPISGHRSVSWYQQTPGQGLQFLFEYFSETQRNKGNFPGRFSGRQFSNSRSEMNVSTLELGDSALYLCASSLQGGNTDTQYFGPGTRLTVL.